Included here is one T cell receptor (beta chain) sequence, with context. The data originate from a study of T cell changes during pregnancy in multiple sclerosis. Assay: immunoSEQ multiplex PCR; the TCRdb copy retains only in-frame clones and omits some. The sample carries 35,000 to 45,000 clones, around 90% recorded once. Per germline, CDR1 SGHTA and CDR2 FQGNSA. V trimming: 2 bases; J trimming: 2 bases; junction bases outside the gene matches: 12. The CDR3 contains 18 residues. The gene calls are TRBV7-2 and TRBJ2-3; 8 nucleotides match TRBD1. This receptor was taken from a female donor with multiple sclerosis, enrolled in a pregnancy study. The sample here was peripheral blood, taken before pregnancy. Here the CDR3 reads CASSLPGEQGVYTDTQYF. CDR3 coding DNA: TGTGCCAGCAGCTTACCCGGTGAACAGGGGGTGTACACAGATACGCAGTATTTT.